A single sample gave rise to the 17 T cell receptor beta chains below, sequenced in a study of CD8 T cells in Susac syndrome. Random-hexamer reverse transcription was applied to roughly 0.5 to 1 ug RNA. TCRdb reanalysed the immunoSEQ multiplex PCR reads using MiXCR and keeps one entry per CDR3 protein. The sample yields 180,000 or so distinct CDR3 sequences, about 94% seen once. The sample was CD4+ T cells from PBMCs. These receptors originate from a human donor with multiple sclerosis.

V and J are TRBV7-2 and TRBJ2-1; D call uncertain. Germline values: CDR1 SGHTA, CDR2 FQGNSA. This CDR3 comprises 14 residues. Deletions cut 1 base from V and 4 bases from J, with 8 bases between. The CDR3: CASSLDGPYNEQFF. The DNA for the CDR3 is TGTGCCAGCAGCTTAGACGGGCCGTACAATGAGCAGTTCTTC.

The CDR3 nucleotides are TGTGCCAGCGGGGAAGTTCTCAATTCACCCCTCCACTTT. Encoded protein: CASGEVLNSPLHF. This chain links TRBV9 with TRBJ1-6; no definite D call. The CDR3 length is 13 residues. V was trimmed by 7 bases and J by 7 bases, leaving 12 bases between them. Germline-derived CDR1 and CDR2 are SGDLS and YYNGEE.

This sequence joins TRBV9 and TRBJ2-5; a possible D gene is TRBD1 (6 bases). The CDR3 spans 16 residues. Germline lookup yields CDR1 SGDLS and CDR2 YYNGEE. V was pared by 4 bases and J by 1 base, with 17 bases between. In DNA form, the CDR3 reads TGTGCCAGCAGCCCCCTAAGGGGGAATATCCAAGAGACCCAGTACTTC. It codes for CASSPLRGNIQETQYF. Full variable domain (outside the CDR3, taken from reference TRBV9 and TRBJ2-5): DSGVTQTPKHLITATGQRVTLRCSPRSGDLSVYWYQQSLDQGLQFLIQYYNGEERAKGNILERFSAQQFPDLHSELNLSSLELGDSALYFCASSPLRGNIQETQYFGPGTRLLVL.

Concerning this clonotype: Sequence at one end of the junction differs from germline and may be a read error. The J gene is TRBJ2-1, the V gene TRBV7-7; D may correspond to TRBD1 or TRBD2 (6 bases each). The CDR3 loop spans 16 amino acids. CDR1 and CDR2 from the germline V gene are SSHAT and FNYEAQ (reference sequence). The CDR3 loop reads CASSALGHRDSNEQFF. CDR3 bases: TGTGCTAGCAGCGCCCTTGGACACAGGGACTCCAATGAGCAGTTCTTC.

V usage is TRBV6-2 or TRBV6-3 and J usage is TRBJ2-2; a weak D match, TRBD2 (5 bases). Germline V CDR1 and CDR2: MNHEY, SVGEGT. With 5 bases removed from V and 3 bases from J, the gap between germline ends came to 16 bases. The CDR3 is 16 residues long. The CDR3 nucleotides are TGTGCCAGCAGTCGCCCGACAAGCGGTGACACCGGGGAGCTGTTTTTT. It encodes CASSRPTSGDTGELFF.

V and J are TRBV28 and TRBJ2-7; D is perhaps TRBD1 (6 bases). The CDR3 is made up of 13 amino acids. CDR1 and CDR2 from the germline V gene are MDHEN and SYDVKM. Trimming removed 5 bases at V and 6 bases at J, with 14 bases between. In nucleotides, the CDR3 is TGTGCCAGCAGTCTCCGGGACATAAGCGAGCAGTACTTC. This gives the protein CASSLRDISEQYF.

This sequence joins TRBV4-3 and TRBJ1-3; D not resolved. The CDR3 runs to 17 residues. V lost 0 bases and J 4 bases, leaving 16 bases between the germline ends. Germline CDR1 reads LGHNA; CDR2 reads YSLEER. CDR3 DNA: TGCGCCAGCAGCCAAGATCTATCGGGCAGAGCAGGAAACACCATATATTTT. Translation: CASSQDLSGRAGNTIYF.

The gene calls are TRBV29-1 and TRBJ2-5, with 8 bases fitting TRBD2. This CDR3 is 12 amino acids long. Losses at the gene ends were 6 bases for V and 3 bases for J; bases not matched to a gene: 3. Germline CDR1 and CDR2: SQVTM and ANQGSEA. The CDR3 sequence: CSVRGAEETQYF. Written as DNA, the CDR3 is TGCAGCGTGCGGGGGGCAGAAGAGACCCAGTACTTC.

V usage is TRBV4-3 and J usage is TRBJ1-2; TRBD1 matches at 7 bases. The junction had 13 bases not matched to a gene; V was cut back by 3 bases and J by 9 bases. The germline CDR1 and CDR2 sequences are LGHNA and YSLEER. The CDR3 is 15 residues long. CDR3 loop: CASSHRTGGRYRYTF. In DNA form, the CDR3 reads TGCGCCAGCAGCCACCGGACAGGCGGCCGCTACCGCTACACCTTC.

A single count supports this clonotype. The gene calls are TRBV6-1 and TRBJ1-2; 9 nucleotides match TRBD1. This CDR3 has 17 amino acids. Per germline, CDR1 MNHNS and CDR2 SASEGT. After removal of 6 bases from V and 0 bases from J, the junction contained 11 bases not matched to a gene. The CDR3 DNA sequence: TGTGCCAGCAGGGACCTTTCGGGACAGGGATCTAACTATGGCTACACCTTC. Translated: CASRDLSGQGSNYGYTF.

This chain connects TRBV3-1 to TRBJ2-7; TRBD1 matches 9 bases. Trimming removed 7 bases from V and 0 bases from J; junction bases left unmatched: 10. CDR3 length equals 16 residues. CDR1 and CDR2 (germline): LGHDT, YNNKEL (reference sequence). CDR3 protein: CASTHGTGGRSYEQYF. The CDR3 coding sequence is TGTGCCAGCACCCACGGCACAGGGGGCCGCTCCTACGAGCAGTACTTC.

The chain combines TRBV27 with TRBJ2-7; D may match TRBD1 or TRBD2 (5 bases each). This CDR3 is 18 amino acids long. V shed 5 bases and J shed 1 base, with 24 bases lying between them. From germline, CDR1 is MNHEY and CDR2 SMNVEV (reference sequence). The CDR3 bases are TGTGCCAGCAGTCCTCTGCGTGAGGGGCAGCACTTTTCCTACGAGCAGTACTTC. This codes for CASSPLREGQHFSYEQYF.

CDR3 region: CASSVGPGGYEQYF. The CDR3 DNA reads TGTGCCAGCAGCGTAGGGCCCGGGGGGTACGAGCAGTACTTC. The V gene is TRBV9, the J gene TRBJ2-7, with 7 bases identical to TRBD2. With V trimmed by 0 bases and J by 4 bases, 4 bases remained unmatched. CDR1 is SGDLS, CDR2 YYNGEE, per germline. This CDR3 is built from 14 residues.

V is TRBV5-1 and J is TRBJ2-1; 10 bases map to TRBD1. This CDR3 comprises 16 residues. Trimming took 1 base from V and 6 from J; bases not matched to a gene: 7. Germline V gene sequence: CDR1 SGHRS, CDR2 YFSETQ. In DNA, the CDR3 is TGCGCCAGCAGCTTGTCCGGGACAGGGGTGGGCAATGAGCAGTTCTTC. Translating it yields CASSLSGTGVGNEQFF.

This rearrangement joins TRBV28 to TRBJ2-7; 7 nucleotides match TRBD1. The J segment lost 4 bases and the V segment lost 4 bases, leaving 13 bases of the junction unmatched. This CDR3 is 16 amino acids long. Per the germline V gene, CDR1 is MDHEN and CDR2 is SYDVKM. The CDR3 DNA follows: TGTGCCAGCAGTTCCCCGGGACAGCGTCTCTTGTACGAGCAGTACTTC. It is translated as CASSSPGQRLLYEQYF.

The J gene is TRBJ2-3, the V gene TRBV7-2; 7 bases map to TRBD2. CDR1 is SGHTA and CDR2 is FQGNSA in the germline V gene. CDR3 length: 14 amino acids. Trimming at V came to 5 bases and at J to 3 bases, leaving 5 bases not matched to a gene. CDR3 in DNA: TGTGCCAGCAGCGGGGCGGGGGTTACAGATACGCAGTATTTT. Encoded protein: CASSGAGVTDTQYF.

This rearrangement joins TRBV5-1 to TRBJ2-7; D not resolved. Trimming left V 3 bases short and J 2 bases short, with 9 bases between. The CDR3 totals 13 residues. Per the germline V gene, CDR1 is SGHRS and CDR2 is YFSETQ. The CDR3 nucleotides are TGCGCCAGCAGCTATTCTAGTACCTACGAGCAGTACTTC. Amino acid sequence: CASSYSSTYEQYF.